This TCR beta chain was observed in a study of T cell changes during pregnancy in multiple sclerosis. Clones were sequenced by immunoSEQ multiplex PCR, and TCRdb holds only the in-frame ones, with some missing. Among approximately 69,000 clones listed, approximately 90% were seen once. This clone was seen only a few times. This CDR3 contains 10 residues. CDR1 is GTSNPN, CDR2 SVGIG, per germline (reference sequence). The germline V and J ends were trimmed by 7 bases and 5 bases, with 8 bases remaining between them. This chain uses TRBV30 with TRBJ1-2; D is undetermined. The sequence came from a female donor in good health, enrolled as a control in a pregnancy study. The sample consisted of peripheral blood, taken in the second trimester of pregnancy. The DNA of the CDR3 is TGTGCCTCTCAACTGTATGGCTACACCTTC. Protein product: CASQLYGYTF.